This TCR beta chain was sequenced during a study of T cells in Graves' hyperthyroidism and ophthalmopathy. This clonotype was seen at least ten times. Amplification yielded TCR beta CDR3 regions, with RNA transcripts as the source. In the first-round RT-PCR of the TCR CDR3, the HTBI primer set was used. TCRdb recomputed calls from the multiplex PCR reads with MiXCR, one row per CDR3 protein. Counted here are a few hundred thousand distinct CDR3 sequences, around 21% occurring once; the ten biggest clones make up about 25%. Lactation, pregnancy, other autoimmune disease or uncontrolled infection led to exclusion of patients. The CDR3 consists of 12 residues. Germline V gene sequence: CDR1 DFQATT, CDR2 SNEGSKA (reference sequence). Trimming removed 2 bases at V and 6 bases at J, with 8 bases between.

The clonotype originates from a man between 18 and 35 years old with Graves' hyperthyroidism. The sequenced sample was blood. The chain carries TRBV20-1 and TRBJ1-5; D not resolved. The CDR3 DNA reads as TGCAGTGCTAGAAGTGGTATTCAGCCCCAGCATTTT. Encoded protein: CSARSGIQPQHF.